These T cell receptor beta chains were read from a single sample in a study of radiation and T cells in renal cell carcinoma. TCRdb keeps only in-frame clones here, not all; method: immunoSEQ multiplex PCR. Of about 76,000 clones detected, 80% to 90% appear once; the ten largest clones hold approximately 6%. Sequenced here: blood, sampled from a patient whose treatment included radiotherapy and nephrectomy. These receptors were taken from a woman in her 70s with renal cell carcinoma. CDR3s include the opening cysteine and the closing phenylalanine or tryptophan. Each record gives: D gene, V gene, J gene, clone size, CDR3 protein, CDR3 DNA. D genes are given only for firm matches. Clone size is not always given. Where it is, it says once, few, many or a class for expanded clones.

d_gene: TRBD2
v_gene: TRBV6-5
j_gene: TRBJ2-5
abundance: NA
CDR3aa: CASRLSGGQETQYF
CDR3nt: TGTGCCAGCAGGCTAAGCGGGGGGCAAGAGACCCAGTACTTC

d_gene: TRBD1
v_gene: TRBV16
j_gene: TRBJ1-5
abundance: NA
CDR3aa: CASSQFVGQGRQPQHF
CDR3nt: TGTGCCAGCAGCCAATTCGTGGGACAGGGCCGTCAGCCCCAGCATTTT

d_gene: TRBD2
v_gene: TRBV28
j_gene: TRBJ2-7
abundance: NA
CDR3aa: CASSLLLLGGEQYF
CDR3nt: TGTGCCAGCAGTTTATTACTACTGGGAGGGGAGCAGTACTTC

d_gene: NA
v_gene: TRBV7-2
j_gene: TRBJ2-3
abundance: NA
CDR3aa: CASSTRVFPGKTDTQYF
CDR3nt: TGTGCCAGCAGCACTCGGGTCTTCCCCGGTAAAACAGATACGCAGTATTTT

d_gene: TRBD1
v_gene: TRBV11-3
j_gene: TRBJ1-1
abundance: once
CDR3aa: CASSHSTPGGAEAFF
CDR3nt: TGTGCCAGCAGCCATTCGACCCCAGGGGGAGCTGAAGCTTTCTTT

d_gene: NA
v_gene: TRBV14
j_gene: TRBJ1-2
abundance: NA
CDR3aa: CASSGARSTNYGYTF
CDR3nt: TGTGCCAGCAGCGGGGCTCGATCCACTAACTATGGCTACACCTTC

d_gene: NA
v_gene: TRBV7-2
j_gene: TRBJ2-1
abundance: NA
CDR3aa: CASSPLGVSYNEQFF
CDR3nt: TGTGCCAGCAGCCCCCTCGGGGTTAGCTACAATGAGCAGTTCTTC

d_gene: NA
v_gene: TRBV7-2
j_gene: TRBJ2-3
abundance: NA
CDR3aa: CASSRPATDTQYF
CDR3nt: TGTGCCAGCAGTCGGCCGGCGACAGATACGCAGTATTTT

d_gene: NA
v_gene: TRBV5-1
j_gene: TRBJ1-1
abundance: NA
CDR3aa: CASSLGYEHTEAFF
CDR3nt: TGCGCCAGCAGCTTGGGTTATGAGCACACTGAAGCTTTCTTT

d_gene: TRBD1
v_gene: TRBV30
j_gene: TRBJ1-4
abundance: NA
CDR3aa: CAVDRGREKLFF
CDR3nt: TGTGCCGTGGACAGGGGAAGGGAAAAACTGTTTTTT

d_gene: NA
v_gene: TRBV7-2
j_gene: TRBJ2-7
abundance: NA
CDR3aa: CASSLAGGTSDYEQYF
CDR3nt: TGTGCCAGCAGCTTAGCTGGGGGGACATCTGATTACGAGCAGTACTTC

d_gene: NA
v_gene: TRBV27
j_gene: TRBJ1-5
abundance: NA
CDR3aa: CASSLSWTVHQPQHF
CDR3nt: TGTGCCAGCAGTTTATCCTGGACAGTTCATCAGCCCCAGCATTTT

d_gene: NA
v_gene: TRBV27
j_gene: TRBJ2-3
abundance: NA
CDR3aa: CASSLGRGRVDTQYF
CDR3nt: TGTGCCAGCAGTTTGGGCAGGGGCCGTGTGGATACGCAGTATTTT

d_gene: NA
v_gene: TRBV19
j_gene: TRBJ1-5
abundance: NA
CDR3aa: CASSMWNSNQPQHF
CDR3nt: TGTGCCAGTAGTATGTGGAATAGCAATCAGCCCCAGCATTTT

d_gene: NA
v_gene: TRBV28
j_gene: TRBJ1-3
abundance: once
CDR3aa: CASSLVGKNSGNTIYF
CDR3nt: TGTGCCAGCAGTTTGGTCGGAAAGAACTCTGGAAACACCATATATTTT

d_gene: NA
v_gene: TRBV7-2
j_gene: TRBJ1-1
abundance: NA
CDR3aa: CASSLRGGDTEAFF
CDR3nt: TGTGCCAGCAGCTTACGGGGGGGTGACACTGAAGCTTTCTTT

d_gene: NA
v_gene: TRBV15
j_gene: TRBJ2-2
abundance: NA
CDR3aa: CATSRAGNTGELFF
CDR3nt: TGTGCCACCAGCAGAGCTGGGAACACCGGGGAGCTGTTTTTT

d_gene: TRBD1
v_gene: TRBV19
j_gene: TRBJ2-1
abundance: NA
CDR3aa: CASSIPGTGAYNEQFF
CDR3nt: TGTGCCAGTAGTATCCCCGGGACAGGGGCCTACAATGAGCAGTTCTTC

d_gene: NA
v_gene: TRBV7-9
j_gene: TRBJ2-7
abundance: NA
CDR3aa: CASSPARSGVYEQYF
CDR3nt: TGTGCCAGCAGTCCGGCAAGGTCTGGGGTCTACGAGCAGTACTTC

d_gene: NA
v_gene: TRBV6-9
j_gene: TRBJ1-6
abundance: NA
CDR3aa: CASSRPGASPLHF
CDR3nt: TGTGCCAGCTCGCGGCCGGGCGCTTCACCCCTCCACTTT

d_gene: NA
v_gene: TRBV28
j_gene: TRBJ2-3
abundance: NA
CDR3aa: CASSFPGPSTDTQYF
CDR3nt: TGTGCCAGCAGTTTCCCGGGCCCAAGCACAGATACGCAGTATTTT

d_gene: NA
v_gene: TRBV4-1
j_gene: TRBJ1-2
abundance: NA
CDR3aa: CASSHETGSFYGYTF
CDR3nt: TGCGCCAGCAGCCATGAAACCGGGAGTTTCTATGGCTACACCTTC

d_gene: TRBD2
v_gene: TRBV25-1
j_gene: TRBJ2-5
abundance: NA
CDR3aa: CASSESGGGKETQYF
CDR3nt: TGTGCCAGCAGTGAATCCGGGGGGGGGAAAGAGACCCAGTACTTC

d_gene: NA
v_gene: TRBV19
j_gene: TRBJ1-5
abundance: NA
CDR3aa: CASSPRSSNQPQHF
CDR3nt: TGTGCCAGTAGTCCTCGCAGTAGCAATCAGCCCCAGCATTTT

d_gene: NA
v_gene: TRBV4-1
j_gene: TRBJ1-1
abundance: NA
CDR3aa: CASSQDAGMGGNTEAFF
CDR3nt: TGCGCCAGCAGCCAAGATGCGGGGATGGGCGGTAACACTGAAGCTTTCTTT

d_gene: NA
v_gene: TRBV7-9
j_gene: TRBJ2-3
abundance: once
CDR3aa: CASSSGQHTDTQYF
CDR3nt: TGTGCCAGCAGCTCCGGACAGCACACAGATACGCAGTATTTT

d_gene: NA
v_gene: TRBV2
j_gene: TRBJ1-1
abundance: NA
CDR3aa: CASSVQGRVTEAFF
CDR3nt: TGTGCCAGCAGCGTCCAGGGGCGAGTCACTGAAGCTTTCTTT

d_gene: NA
v_gene: TRBV7-9
j_gene: TRBJ1-2
abundance: NA
CDR3aa: CASSPSNGFRGYTF
CDR3nt: TGTGCCAGCAGCCCCTCAAATGGGTTTAGGGGCTACACCTTC

d_gene: TRBD2
v_gene: TRBV5-6
j_gene: TRBJ2-1
abundance: NA
CDR3aa: CASSFLAGGRNNEQFF
CDR3nt: TGTGCCAGCAGCTTTTTGGCGGGGGGGCGGAACAATGAGCAGTTCTTC

d_gene: TRBD2
v_gene: TRBV19
j_gene: TRBJ2-7
abundance: NA
CDR3aa: CASSNGLAGAYEQYF
CDR3nt: TGTGCCAGTAGTAACGGACTAGCGGGGGCCTACGAGCAGTACTTC

d_gene: NA
v_gene: TRBV7-9
j_gene: TRBJ1-4
abundance: NA
CDR3aa: CASSRGIGIFSSNEKLFF
CDR3nt: TGTGCCAGCAGCCGGGGTATAGGGATATTTTCGTCTAATGAAAAACTGTTTTTT